This is a list of T cell receptor beta chains from one sample in a study of blood T cell repertoires in COVID-19. Method: immunoSEQ multiplex PCR; TCRdb's copy keeps in-frame clones and lacks some. The table records approximately 89,000 clones, about 80% of them present only once. The sequenced sample was peripheral blood. These TCRs come from a man aged 65 to 85 with acute or convalescent COVID-19. Each CDR3 is given without its conserved first and last residue.

V	J	CDR3
TRBV10-3	TRBJ2-3	AISGDRGMDTDTQY
TRBV7-2	TRBJ1-2	ASARPAEGYT
TRBV15	TRBJ2-7	ATSRDSISLSGEQY
TRBV10-3	TRBJ1-2	AISGDTLYGYT
TRBV5-1	TRBJ1-4	ASSPKGQDEKLF
TRBV19	TRBJ1-2	ASKRGRGDYGYT
TRBV15	TRBJ2-3	ATSRGGLAGIPTRTDTQY
TRBV12-3/TRBV12-4	TRBJ1-2	ASSSGQRGYT
TRBV21-1	TRBJ2-7	ASSTGDSSYEQY
TRBV5-1	TRBJ1-1	ASTEGTMNAEAF
TRBV27	TRBJ2-1	ASRASGTGNNEQF
TRBV5-6	TRBJ2-7	ASSIDIGYEQY
TRBV6-5	TRBJ1-2	ASSLTGGGDGYT
TRBV2	TRBJ2-1	ASSMTLLSRNEQF
TRBV5-1	TRBJ1-4	ASSSGQGYPNEKLF
TRBV6-6	TRBJ2-5	ATRRGGAEETQY
TRBV7-2	TRBJ2-1	ASSSTSGPYNEQF
TRBV9	TRBJ1-6	ASSARRVNSPLH
TRBV7-2	TRBJ2-7	ASSLHGTGGDEQY
TRBV28	TRBJ1-2	ASSRRDSEANYGYT
TRBV19	TRBJ2-5	ASSVSGRAETQY
TRBV11-3	TRBJ2-7	ASSHRGNYEQY
TRBV7-2	TRBJ2-7	ASSSLGGTRERRAYEQY
TRBV6-2/TRBV6-3	TRBJ2-7	ASSWSTSGRNPYEQY
TRBV6-5	TRBJ1-6	ASSRGDSPLH
TRBV5-8	TRBJ2-7	ASSLGAGTYEQY
TRBV9	TRBJ2-1	ASSVGSGGDEQF
TRBV5-6	TRBJ2-3	ASSLSGVGGDTQY
TRBV2	TRBJ2-3	ASGLAGGGVGDTQY
TRBV6-7	TRBJ2-7	ASTSPVPYEQY
TRBV5-1	TRBJ1-2	ASRHRGEDYGYT
TRBV5-6	TRBJ1-6	ASRQGQGLSNNSPLH
TRBV7-2	TRBJ2-7	ASGRGLAGYEQY
TRBV9	TRBJ2-7	ASSVADRIYEQY
TRBV2	TRBJ2-2	ASRKSTGANTGELF
TRBV28	TRBJ2-1	ASRWSPGLDAYNEQF
TRBV4-3	TRBJ2-5	ASSQAHSGRLETQY
TRBV3-1/TRBV3-2	TRBJ1-1	ASSPDMNTEAF
TRBV28	TRBJ1-1	ASSSQGGPGTEAF
TRBV7-3	TRBJ2-1	ASSLPSRRTEYNEQF
TRBV28	TRBJ1-3	ASSDRAYLGLDTIY
TRBV29-1	TRBJ2-5	SVSWGTPKETQY
TRBV11-3	TRBJ2-3	ASSLTSGTADTQY
TRBV18	TRBJ2-5	ASSPQGQETQY
TRBV2	TRBJ1-4	ASRRVGEKLF
TRBV7-9	TRBJ2-5	ASSFTGGGETQY
TRBV14	TRBJ2-5	ASSQGAVAGARETQY
TRBV10-3	TRBJ1-5	AIRGTNQPQH
TRBV5-1	TRBJ1-2	ASSLAHQAYGYT
TRBV27	TRBJ2-7	ASSEGDYEQY
TRBV7-2	TRBJ2-2	ASSRTSGRAEGGELF
TRBV5-8	TRBJ1-1	ASRHEVEAF
TRBV5-1	TRBJ1-1	ASSLDRASLSGAF
TRBV3-1/TRBV3-2	TRBJ2-1	ASSPRLAGDYNEQF
TRBV6-2/TRBV6-3	TRBJ2-1	ASSHSGGAYNEQF
TRBV27	TRBJ1-6	ASTSRVGTQTYNSPLH
TRBV6-5	TRBJ2-7	ASSYMAGLQY
TRBV12-2	TRBJ2-7	ASRSQRVPYEQY